Each of the 20 T cell receptor beta chains below was sequenced from the same sample in a study of T cell responses to AZD1222 COVID-19 vaccine. Profiled with immunoSEQ multiplex PCR; TCRdb holds only in-frame clones, not every one. The repertoire has more than 95,000 clones, about nine tenths of them found once; the top ten carry nearly 4.5%. The starting material was peripheral blood, obtained on day 0 of MenACWY control vaccination. These receptors were taken from an adult in good health.

The CDR3: CASSIILPERLFF. The CDR3 nucleotides read TGTGCCAGTAGTATTATTTTGCCAGAGCGTCTGTTTTTT. V is TRBV19 and J is TRBJ1-4; no definite D call. V lost 3 bases and J lost 14, with 16 bases in between. CDR3 length: 13 residues. The V gene's germline CDR1 is LNHDA and CDR2 SQIVND (reference sequence).

The V call is TRBV20-1, the J call TRBJ1-2; D is uncertain. The CDR3 covers 14 residues. The V end was cut by 3 bases, the J end by 0 bases, with 11 bases between. Germline V CDR1 and CDR2: DFQATT, SNEGSKA (reference sequence). CDR3 in DNA: TGCAGTGCTAGTCCCGGAATTCCTAACTATGGCTACACCTTC. Translated: CSASPGIPNYGYTF.

V is TRBV28 and J is TRBJ2-1, with TRBD1 identical over 9 bases. V shed 8 bases, J shed 7 bases, and the junction held 6 bases outside the gene matches. Germline-derived CDR1 and CDR2 are MDHEN and SYDVKM. The CDR3 runs 13 residues. CDR3 DNA: TGTGCCAGCGGAACAGGGGGCGCAAATGAGCAGTTCTTC. This encodes CASGTGGANEQFF.

V gene TRBV12-5 combines with J gene TRBJ1-2; 7 positions agree with TRBD1. CDR3 length equals 13 residues. V lost 1 base to trimming and J lost 5 bases; unmatched junction nucleotides: 1. Germline CDR1 is LGHNT and CDR2 is FRNRAP. This chain's CDR3 is CASGLDRGYGYTF. The DNA for the CDR3 is TGTGCTAGTGGTTTGGACAGGGGATATGGCTACACCTTC.

A few counts support this clone. In nucleotides, the CDR3 is TGTGCCAGCAGCCCTCTAGCGGACAGTACCTCTGGGGCCAACGTCCTGACTTTC. Protein sequence: CASSPLADSTSGANVLTF. This sequence joins TRBV4-2 and TRBJ2-6; D is perhaps TRBD2 (7 bases). The CDR3 contains 18 residues. Trimming cost V 4 bases and J 0 bases, with 16 bases left between them. From germline, CDR1 is LGHNA and CDR2 YNFKEQ.

This clone was observed a single time. The sample has other DNA sequences that encode this CDR3 too. The chain has TRBV18 and TRBJ2-3, with TRBD1 matching over 8 bases. The CDR3 consists of 14 residues. V was clipped by 2 bases and J by 6 bases; unmatched bases: 4. Germline-derived CDR1 and CDR2 are KGHSH and LQKENI. CDR3 nucleotide sequence: TGTGCCAGCTCACCAGACAGGGGTGGTGATACGCAGTATTTT. Its translation: CASSPDRGGDTQYF.

The V call is TRBV4-1, the J call TRBJ2-3, with 11 bases lining up with TRBD2. Germline CDR1 MGHRA, CDR2 YSYEKL. The CDR3 extends over 17 amino acids. J was trimmed by 5 bases and V by 4 bases; bases with no gene match: 11. The CDR3: CASSPGFTSGRKDTQYF. CDR3 nucleotides: TGCGCCAGCAGCCCTGGGTTCACTAGCGGGAGAAAAGATACGCAGTATTTT.

The chain joins TRBV24-1 to TRBJ1-4; 7 nucleotides agree with TRBD1. This CDR3 contains 17 residues. V lost 2 bases, J lost 6 bases, and 11 bases stayed unmatched. Germline V gives CDR1 KGHDR, CDR2 SFDVKD. CDR3 DNA: TGTGCCACCAGTGATTCCTCGGCCGTAGGGGGCTATGAAAAACTGTTTTTT. Protein sequence: CATSDSSAVGGYEKLFF.

This chain uses TRBV7-6 with TRBJ1-3; D unresolved. The germline CDR1 and CDR2 sequences are SGHVS and FNYEAQ. The V end lost 5 bases, the J end lost 0 bases, and 17 bases lay between the germline ends. This CDR3 has 17 amino acids. Written as DNA, the CDR3 is TGTGCCAGCAGCCCGGGGAAGTCAGCGAACTCTGGAAACACCATATATTTT. Protein product: CASSPGKSANSGNTIYF.

In its sample, this clone was seen once. This sequence joins TRBV29-1 and TRBJ1-1; 9 bases fit TRBD1. J lost 1 base, V lost 7 bases, and 4 bases had no gene match. Germline loops: CDR1 SQVTM, CDR2 ANQGSEA. The CDR3 sequence is 13 residues long. The CDR3 nucleotides read TGCAGCGCCCGGGACAGGGAGAACACTGAAGCTTTCTTT. Its protein product is CSARDRENTEAFF. Combining the CDR3 with reference TRBV29-1 and TRBJ1-1 gives the whole variable domain SAVISQKPSRDICQRGTSLTIQCQVDSQVTMMFWYRQQPGQSLTLIATANQGSEATYESGFVIDKFPISRPNLTFSTLTVSNMSPEDSSIYLCSARDRENTEAFFGQGTRLTVV.

This chain joins TRBV6-5 and TRBJ1-1; D is ambiguous. This CDR3 region has 13 residues. Deletions cut 6 bases from V and 4 bases from J, with 12 bases between. Germline V gene sequence: CDR1 MNHEY, CDR2 SVGAGI. CDR3 DNA: TGTGCCAGCAGCATGGTGGGGAGCACTGAAGCTTTCTTT. It codes for CASSMVGSTEAFF.

The genes are TRBV19 and TRBJ1-5, with D possibly being TRBD1 (6 bases). CDR3 length: 14 amino acids. The V end lost 10 bases, the J end lost 1 base, and 14 bases lay between the germline ends. CDR1 is LNHDA and CDR2 is SQIVND in the germline V gene (reference sequence). CDR3 sequence: CAIALTGSNQPQHF. The CDR3 DNA sequence: TGTGCCATTGCCCTGACAGGAAGCAATCAGCCCCAGCATTTT.

The gene calls are TRBV28 and TRBJ1-2; D remains ambiguous. This CDR3 has 15 residues. The V gene's germline CDR1 is MDHEN and CDR2 SYDVKM. Trimming left V 4 bases short and J 1 base short, with 13 bases between. CDR3 sequence: CASSYTFPLNYGYTF. The DNA for the CDR3 is TGTGCCAGCAGTTATACATTCCCTCTTAACTATGGCTACACCTTC.

The chain links TRBV19 to TRBJ1-3; D is uncertain. Germline CDR1 and CDR2: LNHDA and SQIVND (reference sequence). This CDR3 region has 15 residues. The V gene lost 3 bases and the J gene lost 1 base, with 10 bases spanning the gap. CDR3 residues: CASSIRGASGNTIYF. The DNA for the CDR3 is TGTGCCAGTAGTATCCGGGGTGCTTCTGGAAACACCATATATTTT.

The rearrangement links TRBV28 to TRBJ2-1, with a possible D match to TRBD1 (6 bases). The CDR3 totals 13 residues. Germline CDR1 and CDR2: MDHEN and SYDVKM. Between the trimmed V and J ends, which lost 10 bases and 2 bases, there was a span of 12 bases. The CDR3, as DNA: TGTGCCATCCTAGGGGGAACCTACAATGAGCAGTTCTTC. Translation gives CAILGGTYNEQFF.

The rearrangement joins TRBV5-6 to TRBJ1-1; D remains ambiguous. This CDR3 is 14 amino acids long. V shed 0 bases and J shed 1 base, with 7 bases lying between them. Per the germline V gene, CDR1 is SGHDT and CDR2 is YYEEEE. The CDR3: CASSLGGRNTEAFF. The CDR3 DNA follows: TGTGCCAGCAGCTTGGGCGGAAGGAACACTGAAGCTTTCTTT.

CDR3 coding DNA: TGTGCCAGCAGTTCGAGTCGGGACCGACCAAGCGAGCAGTACTTC. Its translation is CASSSSRDRPSEQYF. The chain carries TRBV6-5 and TRBJ2-7; D may be TRBD1 or TRBD2 (5 bases each). Trimming took 4 bases from V and 6 from J, leaving 19 bases between them. The CDR3 contains 15 residues. Per germline, CDR1 MNHEY and CDR2 SVGAGI.

This sequence joins TRBV7-6 and TRBJ2-1, with D perhaps matching TRBD2 (5 bases). CDR1 and CDR2 (germline): SGHVS, FNYEAQ. There are 15 residues in the CDR3. Trimming left V 5 bases short and J 0 bases short, with 11 bases between. The CDR3 loop is CASSIRGSSYNEQFF. In DNA form, the CDR3 reads TGTGCCAGCAGCATCCGGGGAAGCTCCTACAATGAGCAGTTCTTC.

The CDR3 nucleotides are TGTGCCAGCAGCCCTACAGGGGGCTTCACAGATACGCAGTATTTT. Amino acids: CASSPTGGFTDTQYF. This chain connects TRBV5-5 to TRBJ2-3; 9 positions match TRBD1. V shed 4 bases and J 2 bases; nucleotides not matched to a gene: 5. Germline lookup yields CDR1 SGHKS and CDR2 YYEKEE (reference sequence). The CDR3 is 15 residues long.

This clone was observed once. The chain links TRBV6-4 to TRBJ1-5; D gene ambiguous. This CDR3 contains 13 residues. Germline lookup yields CDR1 MRHNA and CDR2 SNTAGT. The germline V and J ends were trimmed by 5 bases and 4 bases, with 9 bases remaining between them. As DNA, the CDR3 is TGTGCCAGCAGTTCCGAAGATAATCAGCCCCAGCATTTT. This sequence encodes CASSSEDNQPQHF.